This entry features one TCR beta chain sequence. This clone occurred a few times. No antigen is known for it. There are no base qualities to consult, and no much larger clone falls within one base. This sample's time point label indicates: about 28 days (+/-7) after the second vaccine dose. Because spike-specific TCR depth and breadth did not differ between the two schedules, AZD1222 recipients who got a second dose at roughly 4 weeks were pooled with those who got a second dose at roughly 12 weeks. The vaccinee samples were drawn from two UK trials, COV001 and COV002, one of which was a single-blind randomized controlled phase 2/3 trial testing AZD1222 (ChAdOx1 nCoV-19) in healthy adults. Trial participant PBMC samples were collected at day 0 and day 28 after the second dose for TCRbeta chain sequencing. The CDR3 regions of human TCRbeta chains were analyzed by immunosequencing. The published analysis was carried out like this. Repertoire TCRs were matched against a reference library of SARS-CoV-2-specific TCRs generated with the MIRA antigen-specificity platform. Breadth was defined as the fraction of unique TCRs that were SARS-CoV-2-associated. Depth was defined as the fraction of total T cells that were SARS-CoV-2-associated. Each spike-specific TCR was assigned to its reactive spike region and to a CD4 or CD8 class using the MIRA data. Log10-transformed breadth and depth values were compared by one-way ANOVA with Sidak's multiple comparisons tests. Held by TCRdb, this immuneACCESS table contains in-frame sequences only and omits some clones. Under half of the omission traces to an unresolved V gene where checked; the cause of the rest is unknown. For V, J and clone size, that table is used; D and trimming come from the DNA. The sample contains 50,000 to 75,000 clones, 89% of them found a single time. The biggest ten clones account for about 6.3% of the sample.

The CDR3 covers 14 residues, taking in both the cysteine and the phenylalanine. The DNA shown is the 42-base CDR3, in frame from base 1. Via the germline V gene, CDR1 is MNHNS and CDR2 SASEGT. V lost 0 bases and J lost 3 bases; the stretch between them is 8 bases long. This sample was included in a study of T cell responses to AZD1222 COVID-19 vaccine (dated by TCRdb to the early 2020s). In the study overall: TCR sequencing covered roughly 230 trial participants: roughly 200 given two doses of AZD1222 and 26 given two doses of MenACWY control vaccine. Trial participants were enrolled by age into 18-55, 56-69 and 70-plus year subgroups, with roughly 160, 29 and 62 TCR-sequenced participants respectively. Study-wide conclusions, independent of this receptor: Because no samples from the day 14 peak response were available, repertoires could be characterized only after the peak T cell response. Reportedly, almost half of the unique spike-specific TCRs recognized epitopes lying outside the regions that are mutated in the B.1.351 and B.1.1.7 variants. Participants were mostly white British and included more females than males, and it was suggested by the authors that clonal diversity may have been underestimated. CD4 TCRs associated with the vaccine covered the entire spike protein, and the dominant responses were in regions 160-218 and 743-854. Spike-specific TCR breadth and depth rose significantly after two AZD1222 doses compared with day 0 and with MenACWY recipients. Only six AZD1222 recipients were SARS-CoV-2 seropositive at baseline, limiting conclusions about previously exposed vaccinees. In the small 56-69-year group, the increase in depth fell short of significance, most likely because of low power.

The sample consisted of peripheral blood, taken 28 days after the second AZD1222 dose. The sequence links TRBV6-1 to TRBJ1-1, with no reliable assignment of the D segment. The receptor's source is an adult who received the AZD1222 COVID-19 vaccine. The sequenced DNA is TGTGCCAGCAGTGAAGCAAGGAGGGACACTGAAGCTTTCTTT. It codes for CASSEARRDTEAFF.